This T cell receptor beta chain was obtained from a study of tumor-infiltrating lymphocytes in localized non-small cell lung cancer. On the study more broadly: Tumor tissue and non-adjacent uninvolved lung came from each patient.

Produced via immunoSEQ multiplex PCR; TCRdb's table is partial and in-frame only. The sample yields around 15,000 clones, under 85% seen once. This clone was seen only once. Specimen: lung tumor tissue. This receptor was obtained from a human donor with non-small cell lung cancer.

The CDR3 DNA reads TGTGCCAGCAGACACGAGGGGGGCTACACCTTC. Translated, it gives CASRHEGGYTF. This chain joins TRBV27 and TRBJ1-2, with D possibly matching TRBD1 (5 bases). The germline V and J ends were trimmed by 6 bases and 8 bases, with 10 bases remaining between them. The length of the CDR3 is 11 residues. CDR1 is MNHEY, CDR2 SMNVEV, per germline (reference sequence).